The 20 T cell receptor beta chains given below trace back to one sample, sequenced in a study of shared clonotypes between healthy human individuals. Sequencing was performed with immunoSEQ multiplex PCR; in TCRdb, only in-frame clones are kept and a portion is missing. The sample lists about 2,100,000 clones, about 92% occurring once. Terminally differentiated effector memory CD45RA+ cells were left out of the naive CD8 fraction, which was CD45RO-negative and positively selected for CCR7. Sequenced sample: naive CD8+ T cells from PBMCs. These receptors were obtained from a man between 18 and 35 years old in good health. Some clones in this sample may be carry-over from other donors' samples.

The chain has TRBV6-6 and TRBJ1-2, with D maybe TRBD1 (6 bases). Germline-derived CDR1 and CDR2 are MNHNY and SVGAGI (reference sequence). With 1 base removed from V and 3 bases from J, the gap between germline ends came to 15 bases. The CDR3 is 16 amino acids. The CDR3: CASSYLTGAPHYGYTF. The DNA of the CDR3 is TGTGCCAGCAGTTACTTGACGGGGGCCCCCCACTATGGCTACACCTTC.

The chain recombines TRBV27 with TRBJ2-2, with TRBD2 identical over 10 bases. CDR1 is MNHEY and CDR2 is SMNVEV in the germline V gene (reference sequence). CDR3 length: 15 residues. Trimming cost V 2 bases and J 11 bases; bases outside gene matches: 8. The CDR3 loop reads CASSLGLAGVVELFF. The CDR3 region has the DNA TGTGCCAGCAGTTTAGGGCTAGCGGGAGTCGTAGAGCTGTTTTTT.

The chain couples TRBV28 to TRBJ1-1, with unresolved D. The CDR3 contains 14 residues. V dropped 6 bases and J dropped 6 bases, with 17 bases sitting between them. Germline assignment: CDR1 MDHEN and CDR2 SYDVKM. CDR3 in amino acids: CASRSKQEGPEAFF. As DNA, the CDR3 is TGTGCCAGCAGAAGCAAACAAGAAGGACCTGAAGCTTTCTTT.

The chain employs TRBV7-9 and TRBJ2-7, with 9 bases that match TRBD1. The CDR3 has 15 residues. J lost 2 bases, V lost 5 bases, and 7 bases had no gene match. Per germline, CDR1 SEHNR and CDR2 FQNEAQ (reference sequence). The CDR3 sequence: CASSPRGQGPYEQYF. The CDR3, as DNA: TGTGCCAGCAGCCCAAGGGGACAGGGACCCTACGAGCAGTACTTC.

Comment on this clone: The sample has other DNA sequences that encode this CDR3 too. CDR3 region: CASSQASSYEQYF. The CDR3 DNA reads TGCGCCAGCAGCCAAGCTTCAAGCTACGAGCAGTACTTC. The J gene is TRBJ2-7, the V gene TRBV4-1, with D unresolved. Looked up from germline, CDR1 is MGHRA and CDR2 is YSYEKL. The CDR3 is 13 residues long. V lost 1 base, J lost 3 bases, and 7 bases lay in between.

The CDR3 protein is CASGNYNEQFF. The CDR3 coding sequence is TGTGCCAGCGGGAACTACAATGAGCAGTTCTTC. This chain joins TRBV28 and TRBJ2-1; D is undetermined. This CDR3 is built from 11 residues. The germline V gene has CDR1 MDHEN and CDR2 SYDVKM. The V and J ends lost 8 bases and 3 bases respectively, with 5 bases between them.

The chain is built from TRBV7-2 and TRBJ1-2, with TRBD1 matching over 7 bases. CDR1 and CDR2 (germline): SGHTA, FQGNSA. V shed 2 bases, J shed 3 bases, and the junction held 0 bases outside the gene matches. CDR3 length: 13 amino acids. As DNA, the CDR3 is TGTGCCAGCAGCTTAACAGGGGACTATGGCTACACCTTC. It is translated as CASSLTGDYGYTF.

The J gene is TRBJ2-1, the V gene TRBV10-1; 7 bases are a match to TRBD2. The CDR3 runs to 15 residues. Germline V lookup: CDR1 WNHNN, CDR2 SYGVQD (reference sequence). Losses at the gene ends were 4 bases for V and 6 bases for J; bases not matched to a gene: 9. CDR3 DNA: TGCGCCAGCAGTGGAGAGACTAGCTGGGGCAATGAGCAGTTCTTC. Translated, it gives CASSGETSWGNEQFF.

Concerning this clone: Other DNA variants within this sample encode the same CDR3. The chain uses TRBV9 and TRBJ2-5, with 10 positions matching TRBD1. Germline V gives CDR1 SGDLS, CDR2 YYNGEE. There are 16 residues in the CDR3. The trim removed 2 bases at V and 1 base at J, leaving 5 bases unmatched. CDR3 nucleotide sequence: TGTGCCAGCAGCGTGAGAGACAGGGGGCTCCAAGAGACCCAGTACTTC. The encoded protein is CASSVRDRGLQETQYF.

As regards this clone: The sample holds other DNA sequences that translate to the same CDR3. The rearrangement uses TRBV4-1 and TRBJ1-5; D unresolved. Trimming shortened V by 1 base and J by 6 bases, and 7 bases separated the two germline ends. The V gene's germline CDR1 is MGHRA and CDR2 YSYEKL. CDR3 size: 13 residues. The CDR3 bases are TGCGCCAGCAGCCAAGTACTGGGTCAGCCCCAGCATTTT. Amino acids: CASSQVLGQPQHF.

This sequence joins TRBV2 and TRBJ2-7; no clear D. Trimming pared 2 bases from V and 4 bases from J, leaving 12 bases between. The CDR3 loop spans 14 amino acids. The germline V gene encodes CDR1 SNHLY and CDR2 FYNNEI. The CDR3: CASSELLGEYEQYF. CDR3 nucleotide sequence: TGTGCCAGCAGTGAATTGCTTGGCGAATACGAGCAGTACTTC.

J is TRBJ1-2 and V is TRBV10-3, with D hard to call. The length of the CDR3 is 13 residues. V was clipped by 2 bases and J by 8 bases, with 12 bases between them. Germline loops: CDR1 ENHRY, CDR2 SYGVKD. The CDR3 region is CAISEAVVKGYTF. The CDR3 nucleotides are TGTGCCATCAGTGAGGCGGTCGTTAAGGGCTACACCTTC.

V gene TRBV6-6 combines with J gene TRBJ2-5; 9 bases map to TRBD1. CDR3 length: 14 amino acids. J gave up 5 bases and V 1 base, and 2 bases lay outside the gene matches. Germline V gene data show CDR1 as MNHNY and CDR2 as SVGAGI (reference sequence). The CDR3 sequence is CASSYFGQGETQYF. Here the CDR3 DNA reads TGTGCCAGCAGTTACTTCGGACAGGGGGAGACCCAGTACTTC.

This chain uses TRBV7-9 with TRBJ2-4; D is possibly TRBD2 (6 bases). This CDR3 contains 14 residues. Between the trimmed V and J ends, which lost 2 bases and 6 bases, there was a span of 11 bases. The germline V gene encodes CDR1 SEHNR and CDR2 FQNEAQ (reference sequence). CDR3 in amino acids: CASSLTAEGNIQYF. The CDR3 bases are TGTGCCAGCAGCTTAACGGCGGAGGGAAACATTCAGTACTTC.

J is TRBJ1-3 and V is TRBV5-6, with a possible D match to TRBD1 (5 bases). The germline gives CDR1 SGHDT, CDR2 YYEEEE. This CDR3 has 15 amino acids. Between the trimmed V and J ends, which lost 3 bases and 2 bases, there was a span of 12 bases. CDR3 sequence (DNA): TGTGCCAGCAGCTCCGGGGGTGCAGCTGGAAACACCATATATTTT. Translation: CASSSGGAAGNTIYF.

The rearrangement joins TRBV11-2 to TRBJ2-1; 14 nucleotides line up with TRBD2. V shed 2 bases and J 8 bases; nucleotides not matched to a gene: 2. Looked up from germline, CDR1 is SGHAT and CDR2 is FQNNGV. This CDR3 is 15 amino acids long. The CDR3 here is CASSLTGLAGDEQFF. In DNA form, the CDR3 reads TGTGCCAGCAGCTTAACGGGACTAGCGGGAGATGAGCAGTTCTTC.

The V gene is TRBV30, the J gene TRBJ1-1; D gene unclear. CDR3 length equals 14 residues. The germline V gene encodes CDR1 GTSNPN and CDR2 SVGIG (reference sequence). The V end was cut by 2 bases, the J end by 0 bases, with 10 bases between. The CDR3 loop is CAWSFGVMNTEAFF. CDR3 bases: TGTGCCTGGAGTTTCGGTGTTATGAACACTGAAGCTTTCTTT.

The V call is TRBV6-6, the J call TRBJ2-5; D may be TRBD2 (6 bases). The CDR3 spans 13 residues. Germline lookup yields CDR1 MNHNY and CDR2 SVGAGI (reference sequence). V lost 2 bases and J 14 bases, leaving 18 bases between the germline ends. For the CDR3, the DNA is TGTGCCAGCAGTTACATCCGGACCGGGGACTCTTACTTC. This gives the protein CASSYIRTGDSYF.

This clone was observed once. The chain has TRBV19 and TRBJ1-5; TRBD1 is a possible D gene (5 bases). This CDR3 has 16 residues. Trimming took off 4 bases at V and 0 bases at J, with 13 bases between the two ends. Per germline, CDR1 LNHDA and CDR2 SQIVND (reference sequence). The CDR3 DNA reads as TGTGCCAGTAGTAGGGGCAGGAGCGATAGCAATCAGCCCCAGCATTTT. Its protein is CASSRGRSDSNQPQHF.

The chain employs TRBV5-6 and TRBJ2-7; perhaps D is TRBD1 or TRBD2 (6 bases each). Trimming took 4 bases from V and 2 from J, leaving 7 bases between them. The CDR3 has 12 amino acids. CDR1 and CDR2 from the germline V gene are SGHDT and YYEEEE. The CDR3 loop reads CASSRGPYEQYF. As DNA, the CDR3 is TGTGCCAGCAGCCGGGGGCCCTACGAGCAGTACTTC.